The 3 T cell receptor beta chains given below trace back to one sample, sequenced in a study of blood T cells in healthy people across ages. A second PCR, run for about 6 to 11 cycles, used a sample-barcoded 5' primer plus a J-beta primer mix. Using its own MiXCR run on the 5' RACE reads, TCRdb lists one record per CDR3 protein. The repertoire holds 1.5 million to 2 million distinct CDR3 sequences, approximately 40% seen once, with 20% to 25% in the top ten. Sequenced input: blood. The receptors here all came from a human donor in good health.

The chain carries TRBV27 and TRBJ1-2, with D possibly being TRBD1 (5 bases). The germline V gene encodes CDR1 MNHEY and CDR2 SMNVEV (reference sequence). V was trimmed by 6 bases and J by 5 bases, leaving 22 bases between them. The CDR3 runs 16 residues. This CDR3 reads CASRPDSWAGRYGYTF. The CDR3 DNA sequence: TGTGCCAGCAGACCCGATTCGTGGGCAGGGAGGTATGGCTACACCTTC.

The gene calls are TRBV6-1 and TRBJ2-5; TRBD2 aligns across 8 bases. The CDR3 length is 13 residues. Germline lookup yields CDR1 MNHNS and CDR2 SASEGT. J lost 4 bases, V lost 6 bases, and 4 bases had no gene match. CDR3 protein: CASRATSGETQYF. CDR3 nucleotide sequence: TGTGCCAGCAGAGCAACTAGCGGAGAGACCCAGTACTTC.

The genes are TRBV9 and TRBJ1-1; 7 bases map to TRBD1. Germline loops: CDR1 SGDLS, CDR2 YYNGEE. V lost 3 bases to trimming and J lost 10 bases; unmatched junction nucleotides: 6. The CDR3 runs to 12 residues. DNA for the CDR3: TGTGCCAGCAGCGATTCTTCAGGGGGAGCTTTCTTT. Amino acids: CASSDSSGGAFF.